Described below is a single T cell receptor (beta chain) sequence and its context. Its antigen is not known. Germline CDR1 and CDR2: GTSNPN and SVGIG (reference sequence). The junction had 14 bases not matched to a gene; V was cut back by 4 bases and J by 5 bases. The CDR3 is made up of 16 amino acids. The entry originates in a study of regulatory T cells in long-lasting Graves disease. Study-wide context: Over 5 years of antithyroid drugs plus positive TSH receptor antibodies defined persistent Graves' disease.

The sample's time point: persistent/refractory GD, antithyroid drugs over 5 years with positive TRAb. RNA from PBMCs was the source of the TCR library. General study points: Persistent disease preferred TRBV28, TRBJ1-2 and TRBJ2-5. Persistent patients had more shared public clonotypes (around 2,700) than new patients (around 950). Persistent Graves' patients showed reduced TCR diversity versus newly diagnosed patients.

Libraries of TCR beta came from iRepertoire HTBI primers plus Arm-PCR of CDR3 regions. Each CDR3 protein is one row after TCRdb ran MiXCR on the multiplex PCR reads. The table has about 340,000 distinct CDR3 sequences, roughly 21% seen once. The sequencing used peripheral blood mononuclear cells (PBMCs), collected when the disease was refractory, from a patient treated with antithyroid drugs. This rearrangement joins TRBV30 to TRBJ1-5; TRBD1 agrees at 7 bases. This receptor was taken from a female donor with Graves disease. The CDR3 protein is CAWTPPGQRSHQPQHF. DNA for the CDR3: TGTGCCTGGACTCCGCCGGGACAGCGATCCCATCAGCCCCAGCATTTT.